This TCR beta chain comes out of a study of blood T cells in healthy people across ages. This clonotype was recorded only once. Primed by a sample-barcoded 5' primer and a J-beta primer mix, a second PCR proceeded for 7 to 11 cycles. Each CDR3 protein gets one entry after TCRdb re-called the 5' RACE reads with MiXCR. In the table there are under 850,000 distinct CDR3 sequences, around 34% of which are singletons. All donors came from Russia, were Caucasian and healthy, and spanned ages about 6 to 100. This TCR was sampled from a man aged 18 to 35 in good health. Input material: blood.

The CDR3, as DNA: TGCGCCAGCAGCCACGGGACGGAAAACTACGAGCAGTACTTC. It specifies CASSHGTENYEQYF. V and J are TRBV4-1 and TRBJ2-7; D is tentatively TRBD1 or TRBD2 (5 bases each). In germline, CDR1 is MGHRA, CDR2 YSYEKL. The CDR3 is 14 amino acids. The germline V and J ends were trimmed by 3 bases and 3 bases, with 12 bases remaining between them.